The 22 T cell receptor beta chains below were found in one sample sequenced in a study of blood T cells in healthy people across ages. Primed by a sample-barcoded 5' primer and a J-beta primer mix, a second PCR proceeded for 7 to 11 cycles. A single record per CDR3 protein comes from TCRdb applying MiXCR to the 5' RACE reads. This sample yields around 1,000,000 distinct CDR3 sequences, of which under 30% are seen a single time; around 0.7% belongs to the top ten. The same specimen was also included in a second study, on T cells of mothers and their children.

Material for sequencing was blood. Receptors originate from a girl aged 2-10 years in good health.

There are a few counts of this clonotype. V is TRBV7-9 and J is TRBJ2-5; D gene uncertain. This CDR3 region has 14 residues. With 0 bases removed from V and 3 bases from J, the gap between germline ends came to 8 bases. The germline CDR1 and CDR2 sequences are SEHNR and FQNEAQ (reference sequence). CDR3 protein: CASSLALEEETQYF. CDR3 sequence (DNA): TGTGCCAGCAGCTTAGCGCTTGAGGAAGAGACCCAGTACTTC.

The CDR3 sequence is CSVEALKGAAGDTQYF. As DNA, the CDR3 is TGCAGCGTTGAAGCTCTAAAGGGCGCCGCCGGAGATACGCAGTATTTT. This chain links TRBV29-1 with TRBJ2-3; the D is unclear. With 1 base removed from V and 5 bases from J, the gap between germline ends came to 19 bases. The CDR3 has 16 residues. Germline V gene lookup returns CDR1 SQVTM and CDR2 ANQGSEA.

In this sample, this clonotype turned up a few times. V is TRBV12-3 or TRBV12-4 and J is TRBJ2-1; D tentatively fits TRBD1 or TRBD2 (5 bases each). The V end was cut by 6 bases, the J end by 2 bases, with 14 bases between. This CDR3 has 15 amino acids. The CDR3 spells CASRYGTNAYNEQFF. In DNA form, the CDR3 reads TGTGCCAGCAGATACGGGACCAACGCCTACAATGAGCAGTTCTTC.

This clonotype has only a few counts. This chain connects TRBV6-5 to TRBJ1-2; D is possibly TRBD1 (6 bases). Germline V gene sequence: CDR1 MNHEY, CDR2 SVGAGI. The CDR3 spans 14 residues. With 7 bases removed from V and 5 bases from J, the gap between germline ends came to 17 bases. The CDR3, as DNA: TGTGCCAGCAAAGGGGGATTGGGAGGTTATGGCTACACCTTC. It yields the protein CASKGGLGGYGYTF.

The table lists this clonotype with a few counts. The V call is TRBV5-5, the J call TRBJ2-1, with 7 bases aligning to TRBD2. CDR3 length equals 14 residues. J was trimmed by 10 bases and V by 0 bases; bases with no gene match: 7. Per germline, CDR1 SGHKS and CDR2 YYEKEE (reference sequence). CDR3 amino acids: CASSLAGNSGEQFF. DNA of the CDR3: TGTGCCAGCAGCTTGGCAGGGAATAGCGGGGAGCAGTTCTTC.

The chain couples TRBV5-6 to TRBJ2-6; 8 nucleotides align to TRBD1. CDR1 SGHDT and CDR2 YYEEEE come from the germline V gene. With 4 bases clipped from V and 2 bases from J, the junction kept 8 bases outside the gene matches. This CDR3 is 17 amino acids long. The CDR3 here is CASSAAGGQAGANVLTF. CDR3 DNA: TGTGCCAGCAGCGCTGCAGGGGGCCAGGCTGGGGCCAACGTCCTGACTTTC.

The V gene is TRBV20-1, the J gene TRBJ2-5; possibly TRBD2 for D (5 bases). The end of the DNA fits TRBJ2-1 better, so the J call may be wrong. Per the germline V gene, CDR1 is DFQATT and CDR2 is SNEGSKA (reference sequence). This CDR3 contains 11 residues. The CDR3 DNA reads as TGCAGTGCCCCTTCGCGGGCGGAGCAGTTCTTC. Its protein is CSAPSRAEQFF.

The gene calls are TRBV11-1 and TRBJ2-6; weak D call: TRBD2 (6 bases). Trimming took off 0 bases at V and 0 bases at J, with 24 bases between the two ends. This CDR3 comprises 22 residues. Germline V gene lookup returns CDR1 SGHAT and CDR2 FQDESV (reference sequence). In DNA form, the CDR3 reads TGTGCCAGCAGCTTAGCCTCCCCAGCGGGCTCCGATCTCCCCTCTGGGGCCAACGTCCTGACTTTC. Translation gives CASSLASPAGSDLPSGANVLTF.

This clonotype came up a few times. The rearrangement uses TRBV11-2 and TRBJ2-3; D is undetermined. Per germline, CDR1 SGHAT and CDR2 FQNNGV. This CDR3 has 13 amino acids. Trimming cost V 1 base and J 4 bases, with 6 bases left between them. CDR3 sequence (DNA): TGTGCCAGCAGCTTAGCATTTCCAGATACGCAGTATTTT. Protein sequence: CASSLAFPDTQYF.

DNA of the CDR3: TGTGCCAGCAGTTTATTGGAGGCCAAATCACAAGAGACCCAGTACTTC. Amino acid sequence: CASSLLEAKSQETQYF. V usage is TRBV28 and J usage is TRBJ2-5; D perhaps matches TRBD2 (5 bases). Germline lookup yields CDR1 MDHEN and CDR2 SYDVKM. V lost 1 base and J 2 bases, leaving 14 bases between the germline ends. The CDR3 totals 16 residues.

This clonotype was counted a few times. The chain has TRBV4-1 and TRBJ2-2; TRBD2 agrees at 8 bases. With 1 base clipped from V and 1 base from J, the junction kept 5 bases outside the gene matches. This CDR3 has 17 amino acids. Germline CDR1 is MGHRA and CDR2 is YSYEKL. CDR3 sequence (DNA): TGCGCCAGCAGCCAAGCTCCGCGGGAGGTGAACACCGGGGAGCTGTTTTTT. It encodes CASSQAPREVNTGELFF.

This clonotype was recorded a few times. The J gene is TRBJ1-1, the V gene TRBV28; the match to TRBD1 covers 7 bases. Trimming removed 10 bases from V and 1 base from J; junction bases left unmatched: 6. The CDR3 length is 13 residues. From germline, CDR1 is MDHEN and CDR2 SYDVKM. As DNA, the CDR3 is TGTGCCACAGGGACAGCTTGGAACACTGAAGCTTTCTTT. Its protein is CATGTAWNTEAFF.

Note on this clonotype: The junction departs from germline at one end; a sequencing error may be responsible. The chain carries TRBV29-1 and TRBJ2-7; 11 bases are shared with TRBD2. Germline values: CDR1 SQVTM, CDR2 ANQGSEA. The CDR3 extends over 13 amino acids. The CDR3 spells CSVGGLAEYVQYF. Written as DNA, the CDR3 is TGCAGCGTTGGGGGACTAGCGGAATACGTGCAGTACTTC.

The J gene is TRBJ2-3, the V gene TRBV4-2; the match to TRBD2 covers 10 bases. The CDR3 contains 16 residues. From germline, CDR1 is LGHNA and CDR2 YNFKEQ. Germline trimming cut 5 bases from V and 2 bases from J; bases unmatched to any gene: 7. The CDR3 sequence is CASSIRTSGLTDTQYF. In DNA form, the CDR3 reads TGTGCCAGCAGCATTCGGACTAGCGGTCTCACAGATACGCAGTATTTT.

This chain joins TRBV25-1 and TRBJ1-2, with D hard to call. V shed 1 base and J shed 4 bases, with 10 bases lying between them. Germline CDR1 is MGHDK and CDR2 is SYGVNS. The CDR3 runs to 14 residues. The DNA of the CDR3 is TGTGCCAGCAGTGAATCTGGGGTAGCCTATGGCTACACCTTC. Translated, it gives CASSESGVAYGYTF.

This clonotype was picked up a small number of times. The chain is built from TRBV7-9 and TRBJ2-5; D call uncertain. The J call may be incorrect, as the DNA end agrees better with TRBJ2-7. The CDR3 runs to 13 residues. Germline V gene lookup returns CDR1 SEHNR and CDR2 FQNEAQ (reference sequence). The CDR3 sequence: CASSRSPDNEQYF. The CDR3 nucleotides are TGTGCCAGCAGCCGAAGCCCAGATAACGAGCAGTACTTC.

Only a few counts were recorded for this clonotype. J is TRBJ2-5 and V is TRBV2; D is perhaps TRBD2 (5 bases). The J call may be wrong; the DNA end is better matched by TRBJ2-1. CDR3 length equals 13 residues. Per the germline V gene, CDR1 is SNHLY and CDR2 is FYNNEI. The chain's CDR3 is CASTRVRNDEQFF. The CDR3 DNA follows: TGTGCCAGCACGAGGGTCAGGAACGATGAGCAGTTCTTC.

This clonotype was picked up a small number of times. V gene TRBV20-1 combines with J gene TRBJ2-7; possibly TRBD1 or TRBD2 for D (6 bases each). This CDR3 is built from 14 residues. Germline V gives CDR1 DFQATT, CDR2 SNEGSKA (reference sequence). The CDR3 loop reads CASRGGRSVDEQYF. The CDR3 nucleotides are TGCGCGAGTAGAGGGGGGAGGTCGGTGGACGAGCAGTACTTC.

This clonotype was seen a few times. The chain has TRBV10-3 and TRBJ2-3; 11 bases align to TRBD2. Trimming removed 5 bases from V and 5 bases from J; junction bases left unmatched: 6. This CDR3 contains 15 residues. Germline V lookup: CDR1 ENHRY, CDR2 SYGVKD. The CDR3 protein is CAISSPGLAVDTQYF. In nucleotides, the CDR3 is TGTGCCATCAGTTCTCCGGGACTAGCGGTAGATACGCAGTATTTT.

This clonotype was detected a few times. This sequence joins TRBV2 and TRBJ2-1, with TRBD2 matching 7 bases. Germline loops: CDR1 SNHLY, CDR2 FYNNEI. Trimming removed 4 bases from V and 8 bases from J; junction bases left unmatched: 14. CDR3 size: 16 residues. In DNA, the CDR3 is TGTGCCAGCAGTGCCGGGGAGGGAGGTTTTTATGATGAGCAGTTCTTC. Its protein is CASSAGEGGFYDEQFF.

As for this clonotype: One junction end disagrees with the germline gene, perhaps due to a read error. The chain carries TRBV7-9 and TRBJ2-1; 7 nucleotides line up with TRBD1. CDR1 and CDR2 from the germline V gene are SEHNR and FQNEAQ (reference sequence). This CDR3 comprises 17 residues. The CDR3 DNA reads TGTGCCAGCAGCTTACCTCTTTCGACAGGGAAGGCCAATGAGCAGCTCTTC. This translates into CASSLPLSTGKANEQLF.

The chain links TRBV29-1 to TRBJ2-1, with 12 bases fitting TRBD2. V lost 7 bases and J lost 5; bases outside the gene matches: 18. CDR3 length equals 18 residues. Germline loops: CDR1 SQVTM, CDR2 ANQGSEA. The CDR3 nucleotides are TGCAGCGCCTCCGGGACTAGCGGGTTGAGGGGACCCAACAATGAGCAGTTCTTC. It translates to CSASGTSGLRGPNNEQFF.